This is a list of T cell receptor beta chains from one sample in a study of T cells in Graves' hyperthyroidism and ophthalmopathy. Each CDR3 protein is one row after TCRdb ran MiXCR on the multiplex PCR reads. The profile shows roughly 500,000 distinct CDR3 sequences, around 13% of them singletons. Sequencing was performed on blood. These receptors came from a woman between 25 and 40 years old with Graves' hyperthyroidism that later progressed to Graves' ophthalmopathy. The CDR3 runs from the conserved cysteine through the conserved F or W.

V | CDR3
TRBV6-1 | CASSLQGSSAIQYF
TRBV9 | CASSVDSGRASEQYF
TRBV3-1 | CASETGTASGNTIYF
TRBV5-6 | CASSLISDKETQYF
TRBV4-2 | CASSQDTGRGSETQYF
TRBV7-9 | CASSLGVAGQETQYF
TRBV18 | CASSPPGTGSYEQYF
TRBV24-1 | CATSEDHPGQGARGYTF
TRBV18 | CASSPPGTGANEQYF
TRBV12-3/TRBV12-4 | CASSSGGPNTEAFF